A single sample is the source of the 8 T cell receptor beta chains below, sequenced in a study of T cell responses to AZD1222 COVID-19 vaccine. The assay was immunoSEQ multiplex PCR, and TCRdb's table has in-frame clones only and misses some. The sample has 55,000 to 90,000 clones, 82% seen once. Material: peripheral blood, obtained on day 0 of AZD1222 vaccination. The origin of the receptors is an adult in good health.

This clone turned up a few times. This may arise from a read error, as a much more abundant clone is one base away. Other nucleotide sequences from this sample produce the same CDR3. The chain carries TRBV7-9 and TRBJ1-1; maybe TRBD1 (5 bases). CDR1 is SEHNR, CDR2 FQNEAQ, per germline (reference sequence). V was cut by 6 bases and J by 1 base, with 9 bases left in between. The CDR3 runs 13 residues. CDR3 nucleotide sequence: TGTGCCAGCAGTCCGCAGGGGAACACTGAAGCTTTCTTT. It translates to CASSPQGNTEAFF.

This clone was seen a handful of times. V gene TRBV30 combines with J gene TRBJ1-2, with unresolved D. This CDR3 has 14 residues. CDR1 and CDR2 from the germline V gene are GTSNPN and SVGIG (reference sequence). Trimming removed 3 bases from V and 1 base from J, with 12 bases in between. The chain's CDR3 is CAWSREDGNYGYTF. CDR3 in DNA: TGTGCCTGGAGCCGCGAGGACGGTAACTATGGCTACACCTTC. Looking up the rest from reference TRBV30 and TRBJ1-2 gives the full variable domain: SQTIHQWPATLVQPVGSPLSLECTVEGTSNPNLYWYRQAAGRGLQLLFYSVGIGQISSEVPQNLSASRPQDRQFILSSKKLLLSDSGFYLCAWSREDGNYGYTFGSGTRLTVV.

For the CDR3, the DNA is TGCGCCAGCAGCCCGGGACAGGGAAATAACTATGGCTACACCTTC. Amino acid sequence: CASSPGQGNNYGYTF. The rearrangement uses TRBV4-1 and TRBJ1-2; 9 nucleotides match TRBD1. CDR3 size: 15 residues. The V segment lost 4 bases and the J segment 1 base; nucleotides outside the gene matches: 4. In germline, CDR1 is MGHRA, CDR2 YSYEKL.

The genes are TRBV7-6 and TRBJ2-7; D is possibly TRBD1 (6 bases). The CDR3 consists of 11 residues. V shed 4 bases and J shed 7 bases, with 8 bases lying between them. Germline CDR1 is SGHVS and CDR2 is FNYEAQ. CDR3 bases: TGTGCCAGCAGCTCGCAGGGGGAGCAGTACTTC. The encoded protein is CASSSQGEQYF.

This chain links TRBV29-1 with TRBJ1-4, with unresolved D. Germline lookup yields CDR1 SQVTM and CDR2 ANQGSEA. The CDR3 is made up of 12 amino acids. Trimming removed 4 bases at V and 3 bases at J, with 6 bases between. In nucleotides, the CDR3 is TGCAGCGTTGTGGGTCCTAATGAAAAACTGTTTTTT. This gives the protein CSVVGPNEKLFF.

This sequence joins TRBV11-3 and TRBJ2-7; possibly TRBD2 for D (5 bases). V dropped 7 bases and J dropped 4 bases, with 17 bases sitting between them. In germline, CDR1 is SGHNT, CDR2 YENEEA. The CDR3 sequence is 14 residues long. CDR3 bases: TGTGCCAGCACCCCGTCGGGATTCCAATACGAGCAGTACTTC. Its translation is CASTPSGFQYEQYF.

J is TRBJ2-3 and V is TRBV9; the match to TRBD2 covers 9 bases. Germline loops: CDR1 SGDLS, CDR2 YYNGEE. After removal of 4 bases from V and 4 bases from J, the junction contained 7 bases not matched to a gene. The CDR3 has 15 residues. The CDR3 DNA reads as TGTGCCAGCAGCCCCAGCGGGGGGATGGCAGATACGCAGTATTTT. Protein sequence: CASSPSGGMADTQYF.

The rearrangement uses TRBV7-2 and TRBJ2-5, with 8 bases identical to TRBD1. V was pared by 3 bases and J by 1 base, with 4 bases of the junction left unmatched. This CDR3 contains 15 residues. The V gene's germline CDR1 is SGHTA and CDR2 FQGNSA. The chain's CDR3 is CASSFRTGTQETQYF. The CDR3 coding sequence is TGTGCCAGCAGCTTTCGGACAGGGACCCAAGAGACCCAGTACTTC.